This record concerns one TCR beta chain sequence. Antigen unknown. The time point was: baseline pretreatment blood. The treatment is: 15 Gy SBRT to primary tumor, nephrectomy 4 weeks later. From germline, CDR1 is MNHNS and CDR2 SASEGT. This CDR3 comprises 14 residues. Trimming stripped 4 bases from V and 2 bases from J, with 8 bases between. The repertoire was sequenced with immunoSEQ multiplex PCR; TCRdb's copy has only in-frame clones and lacks some. The sample holds roughly 150,000 clones, approximately 90% seen once. This entry is derived from a study of radiation and T cells in renal cell carcinoma. As for the study in general: Nephrectomy followed 15 Gy stereotactic body radiation by 4 weeks.

Study-wide results and limits: From baseline, blood top tumor clonotypes peaked at 2 weeks post-radiation. Without pretreatment biopsies, baseline tumor clonotype presence was undetermined.

The clonotype originates from a woman aged 70-85 years with renal cell carcinoma. The input for sequencing was blood, taken from a patient whose treatment included radiotherapy and nephrectomy. This chain links TRBV6-1 with TRBJ2-2; D uncertain. The CDR3 nucleotides are TGTGCCAGCAGTGGGCAGCTTAACACCGGGGAGCTGTTTTTT. It encodes CASSGQLNTGELFF.